This passage covers 14 T cell receptor beta chains from one sample sequenced in a study of blood T cell repertoires in COVID-19. The protocol was immunoSEQ multiplex PCR, while the TCRdb copy is restricted to in-frame clones and leaves out a portion. The sample records about 100,000 clones, roughly 92% being singletons. Input material: peripheral blood. The origin of the receptors is a man aged 50-60 years with active COVID-19.

The CDR3 sequence: CASSENRGGETQYF. CDR3 in DNA: TGTGCCAGCAGTGAGAACAGGGGGGGAGAGACCCAGTACTTC. This chain joins TRBV2 and TRBJ2-5, with D possibly TRBD1 on 8 matching bases. Trimming took 3 bases from V and 4 from J, leaving 12 bases between them. The CDR3 runs 14 residues. The germline gives CDR1 SNHLY, CDR2 FYNNEI. The whole variable domain, filled in from reference TRBV2 and TRBJ2-5, reads EPEVTQTPSHQVTQMGQEVILRCVPISNHLYFYWYRQILGQKVEFLVSFYNNEISEKSEIFDDQFSVERPDGSNFTLKIRSTKLEDSAMYFCASSENRGGETQYFGPGTRLLVL.

The chain couples TRBV29-1 to TRBJ1-2; tentative D call: TRBD1 (5 bases). Trimming removed 5 bases at V and 2 bases at J, with 9 bases between. The CDR3 has 12 residues. The V gene's germline CDR1 is SQVTM and CDR2 ANQGSEA. The CDR3 nucleotides are TGCAGCGTTCAGGGTGGGAACTATGGCTACACCTTC. Its translation is CSVQGGNYGYTF.

The genes are TRBV30 and TRBJ1-5; possibly TRBD1 for D (6 bases). The V end lost 5 bases, the J end lost 5 bases, and 22 bases lay between the germline ends. This CDR3 has 16 residues. Germline V gene sequence: CDR1 GTSNPN, CDR2 SVGIG (reference sequence). Here the CDR3 DNA reads TGTGCCTGGCATCCCCACGGGACACCGGAGGATCAGCCCCAGCATTTT. Translated, it gives CAWHPHGTPEDQPQHF.

The CDR3 nucleotides are TGTGCCAGCAGCCGGGAGGCGGGAGGAGTTACATACAATGAGCAGTTCTTC. It is translated as CASSREAGGVTYNEQFF. This chain uses TRBV5-6 with TRBJ2-1; 8 bases agree with TRBD2. The germline CDR1 and CDR2 sequences are SGHDT and YYEEEE. With 4 bases clipped from V and 4 bases from J, the junction kept 13 bases outside the gene matches. The CDR3 contains 17 residues.

V and J are TRBV19 and TRBJ2-2; TRBD2 might be the D (6 bases). The V gene lost 5 bases and the J gene lost 1 base, with 11 bases spanning the gap. Germline CDR1 and CDR2: LNHDA and SQIVND (reference sequence). The CDR3 runs 15 residues. In DNA form, the CDR3 reads TGTGCCAGTAGTGAGGAGGGGCGGAACACCGGGGAGCTGTTTTTT. Its protein is CASSEEGRNTGELFF.

This chain uses TRBV3-1 (or the pseudogene TRBV3-2) with TRBJ1-1; maybe TRBD1 (6 bases). V was pared by 4 bases and J by 6 bases, with 12 bases between. The germline V gene has CDR1 LGHDT and CDR2 YNNKEL (reference sequence). The CDR3 has 13 residues. CDR3 in amino acids: CASSPPGTPEAFF. In DNA form, the CDR3 reads TGTGCCAGCAGCCCACCCGGGACACCTGAAGCTTTCTTT.

J is TRBJ1-3 and V is TRBV5-1, with TRBD1 matching 8 bases. CDR1 and CDR2 from the germline V gene are SGHRS and YFSETQ. The CDR3 contains 16 residues. J lost 4 bases, V lost 5 bases, and 11 bases had no gene match. The CDR3 nucleotides read TGCGCCAGCAGACCCGCCACAGGGGGACAAGGAAACACCATATATTTT. Protein product: CASRPATGGQGNTIYF. Full variable domain (rest looked up from reference TRBV5-1 and TRBJ1-3): KAGVTQTPRYLIKTRGQQVTLSCSPISGHRSVSWYQQTPGQGLQFLFEYFSETQRNKGNFPGRFSGRQFSNSRSEMNVSTLELGDSALYLCASRPATGGQGNTIYFGEGSWLTVV.

This chain joins TRBV5-4 and TRBJ2-2; TRBD2 aligns across 12 bases. Germline CDR1 is SGHNT and CDR2 is YYREEE (reference sequence). V was pared by 4 bases and J by 0 bases, with 7 bases of the junction left unmatched. This CDR3 comprises 18 residues. This CDR3 reads CASSIGLAGIANTGELFF. CDR3 DNA sequence: TGTGCCAGCAGCATTGGACTAGCGGGGATCGCGAACACCGGGGAGCTGTTTTTT. Filled out from reference TRBV5-4 and TRBJ2-2, the complete variable domain reads ETGVTQSPTHLIKTRGQQVTLRCSSQSGHNTVSWYQQALGQGPQFIFQYYREEENGRGNFPPRFSGLQFPNYSSELNVNALELDDSALYLCASSIGLAGIANTGELFFGEGSRLTVL.

V is TRBV10-3 and J is TRBJ1-2; the D gene is possibly TRBD1 (5 bases). The V gene lost 4 bases and the J gene lost 6 bases, with 15 bases spanning the gap. The CDR3 extends over 14 amino acids. Germline CDR1 is ENHRY and CDR2 is SYGVKD. CDR3 sequence (DNA): TGTGCCATCAGTGGCGTGGGGCTGAGCGATGGCTACACCTTC. Its protein is CAISGVGLSDGYTF.

The J gene is TRBJ1-3, the V gene TRBV4-1; D is unresolved. The germline V gene has CDR1 MGHRA and CDR2 YSYEKL. V was shortened by 0 bases and J by 4 bases, with 16 bases between the two germline ends. This CDR3 comprises 17 residues. The CDR3 reads CASSQEIPQLSGNTIYF. The CDR3 DNA reads as TGCGCCAGCAGCCAAGAAATACCACAGCTCTCAGGAAACACCATATATTTT.

In this sample, this clone turned up a few times. The J gene is TRBJ2-6, the V gene TRBV5-1; TRBD1 aligns across 10 bases. Trimming cost V 4 bases and J 2 bases; bases outside gene matches: 9. This CDR3 region has 18 residues. The germline V gene has CDR1 SGHRS and CDR2 YFSETQ. The CDR3 is CASSDPGQGKAGANVLTF. The DNA for the CDR3 is TGCGCCAGCAGCGACCCGGGACAGGGGAAGGCTGGGGCCAACGTCCTGACTTTC.

CDR3 loop: CATSDLGGNTGELFF. The CDR3 DNA sequence: TGTGCCACCAGTGATTTAGGAGGGAACACCGGGGAGCTGTTTTTT. The chain employs TRBV24-1 and TRBJ2-2, with D tentatively TRBD2 (5 bases). Germline CDR1 and CDR2: KGHDR and SFDVKD. This CDR3 has 15 amino acids. Trimming took off 1 base at V and 1 base at J, with 6 bases between the two ends.

The V and J genes are TRBV24-1 and TRBJ2-1; 10 positions match TRBD2. Germline V CDR1 and CDR2: KGHDR, SFDVKD. V was pared by 0 bases and J by 8 bases, with 9 bases of the junction left unmatched. The CDR3 length is 17 residues. The CDR3 nucleotides are TGTGCCACCAGTGATTTGAGGTCTAGCGGGAGTTTCCATGAGCAGTTCTTC. Its protein product is CATSDLRSSGSFHEQFF.

This clone was seen a single time. V and J are TRBV5-1 and TRBJ1-1; 7 bases map to TRBD1. Trimming took 4 bases from V and 1 from J; bases not matched to a gene: 1. Per germline, CDR1 SGHRS and CDR2 YFSETQ. The CDR3 runs to 13 residues. CDR3 amino acids: CASSQGGNTEAFF. The CDR3 DNA follows: TGCGCCAGCAGCCAGGGGGGGAACACTGAAGCTTTCTTT.